Many counts were recorded for the clone carrying this TCR beta chain. The antigen is not known. The V and J ends lost 4 bases and 2 bases respectively, with 1 base between them. Germline V CDR1 and CDR2: DFQATT, SNEGSKA (reference sequence). The CDR3 sequence is 10 residues long. Template material for TCR beta VDJ and CDR3 profiling consisted of genomic DNA. TCRdb redid the calling of the reads with MiXCR, one entry per CDR3 protein. The sample includes about 180,000 distinct CDR3 sequences, 45% to 50% of them seen just once. The record originates from a study of CD8+CD57+ T cells in acquired aplastic anemia. As for the study in general: Sequencing produced an average of around 10 million reads per healthy donor for CD4+ cells.

Overall study results and limits: The number of CD8+ CDR3 sequences shared by patients and controls was approximately 28. The CD8+ Simpson's diversity of patients and controls was not significantly different.

V usage is TRBV20-1 and J usage is TRBJ2-3; no firm D call. Input material: sorted CD4+, CD8+, or CD8+CD57+ T cells (not recorded which) from PBMCs. This clonotype originated in a human donor in good health. The CDR3 DNA reads TGCAGTGCTACCACAGATACGCAGTATTTT. Protein: CSATTDTQYF.